This T cell receptor beta chain derives from a study of blood T cells in healthy people across ages. This clonotype was found a few times. The antigen remains undetermined. The germline V gene encodes CDR1 MNHEY and CDR2 SMNVEV (reference sequence). CDR3 length equals 16 residues. After removal of 4 bases from V and 4 bases from J, the junction contained 8 bases not matched to a gene. Study observations and caveats: While age rose, TCR beta diversity per million T cells dropped in a roughly linear way. The study could not conclusively compare naive and antigen-experienced cells, given its unsorted PBMCs.

Investigators took 8 to 10 milliliters of peripheral blood from every donor. No fewer than 6 million PBMCs went into each sample. Primers used in a second PCR of about 7 to 11 cycles were a sample-barcoded 5' primer and a J-beta primer mix. TCRdb re-derived calls from the 5' RACE reads in MiXCR, one entry per CDR3 protein. This table has about 800,000 distinct CDR3 sequences, 58% appearing once. V and J are TRBV27 and TRBJ2-1; 9 nucleotides match TRBD1. This receptor was identified in a man aged 25 to 40 in good health. The sample consisted of blood. The DNA of the CDR3 is TGTGCCAGCAGTTACAAACAGGGGGCGATGTACAATGAGCAGTTCTTC. Amino acid sequence: CASSYKQGAMYNEQFF.